The T cell receptor beta chain described here comes from a study of T cell clonotyping in hematopoietic cell transplantation. Study observations and caveats: CD4 and CD8 repertoire contributions could not be separated without sorting. Higher Inverse Simpson Index values in graft donor and pretransplant recipient predicted broader posttransplant TCR diversity.

Clones were read by immunoSEQ multiplex PCR, and TCRdb kept only the in-frame ones, dropping some. Here the sample spans 9,000 to 15,000 clones, roughly 89% being singletons. This clone came up a few times. The target antigen is unknown. V lost 6 bases and J 3 bases, leaving 11 bases between the germline ends. CDR1 and CDR2 from the germline V gene are SGHDN and FVKESK. The CDR3 loop spans 13 amino acids. The TCR comes from a human donor who either received an allogeneic hematopoietic cell transplant for a myeloid malignancy or was a related donor (not recorded which). Some clones in this sample may be carry-over from other donors' samples. Material for sequencing was peripheral blood mononuclear cells. This chain connects TRBV14 to TRBJ1-1; perhaps TRBD1 as D (5 bases). In nucleotides, the CDR3 is TGTGCCAGCAGGGGCCAGGGAGACACTGAAGCTTTCTTT. Protein: CASRGQGDTEAFF.